The 9 T cell receptor beta chains in this list originate from one sample, sequenced in a study of cytomegalovirus exposure and HLA in healthy donors. Primers for the PCR totalled 60 Vbeta and 13 Jbeta. Clones were read by immunoSEQ multiplex PCR, and TCRdb kept only the in-frame ones, dropping some. The profile shows about 270,000 clones, more than 55% of them singletons. Sequences were obtained from PBMCs. The receptor set was obtained from a female donor in good health and CMV-seronegative.

The CDR3 here is CASSYRGLETQYF. The CDR3 nucleotides read TGTGCCAGCAGCTACAGGGGGCTAGAGACCCAGTACTTC. The V gene is TRBV7-6, the J gene TRBJ2-5; 9 bases match TRBD1. Germline V gene lookup returns CDR1 SGHVS and CDR2 FNYEAQ. Trimming at V came to 4 bases and at J to 4 bases, leaving 1 base not matched to a gene. This CDR3 has 13 residues.

This chain connects TRBV5-1 to TRBJ1-2; D perhaps matches TRBD1 (6 bases). This CDR3 is 14 amino acids long. Trimming cost V 1 base and J 4 bases, with 11 bases left between them. Per germline, CDR1 SGHRS and CDR2 YFSETQ. CDR3 residues: CASSLQGGTYGYTF. DNA for the CDR3: TGCGCCAGCAGCTTGCAAGGGGGAACCTATGGCTACACCTTC.

The V gene is TRBV7-2, the J gene TRBJ1-1; D is ambiguous. Germline V lookup: CDR1 SGHTA, CDR2 FQGNSA. This CDR3 contains 14 residues. The V end lost 1 base, the J end lost 1 base, and 7 bases lay between the germline ends. CDR3 sequence reads: CASSLVAGNTEAFF. CDR3 bases: TGTGCCAGCAGCTTAGTCGCAGGGAACACTGAAGCTTTCTTT.

The chain is built from TRBV11-3 and TRBJ2-7; TRBD1 is a possible D gene (5 bases). CDR1 and CDR2 from the germline V gene are SGHNT and YENEEA. The CDR3 length is 13 residues. Trimming removed 7 bases from V and 3 bases from J, with 13 bases in between. CDR3 residues: CASTPQGVYEQYF. The CDR3 DNA follows: TGTGCCAGCACTCCCCAGGGTGTCTACGAGCAGTACTTC.

The V gene is TRBV5-4, the J gene TRBJ1-2, with D possibly matching TRBD1 (5 bases). Trimming left V 0 bases short and J 5 bases short, with 17 bases between. The V gene's germline CDR1 is SGHNT and CDR2 YYREEE (reference sequence). The CDR3 contains 16 residues. The CDR3 here is CASSLETGTGRYGYTF. CDR3 nucleotide sequence: TGTGCCAGCAGCTTGGAAACCGGGACGGGGAGGTATGGCTACACCTTC.

The chain couples TRBV19 to TRBJ2-1; tentative D call: TRBD2 (6 bases). Germline V gene sequence: CDR1 LNHDA, CDR2 SQIVND (reference sequence). The CDR3 consists of 15 residues. Trimming shortened V by 4 bases and J by 7 bases, and 17 bases separated the two germline ends. The CDR3 sequence: CASSRPGGWFNEQFF. The CDR3 coding sequence is TGTGCCAGTAGTAGGCCAGGAGGGTGGTTTAATGAGCAGTTCTTC.

As DNA, the CDR3 is TGTGCCAGCAGTCTCAGGACAGGGGACTACGAGCAGTACTTC. It specifies CASSLRTGDYEQYF. This chain connects TRBV28 to TRBJ2-7; 9 positions match TRBD1. CDR1 is MDHEN and CDR2 is SYDVKM in the germline V gene. The CDR3 has 14 residues. The junction had 5 bases not matched to a gene; V was cut back by 5 bases and J by 3 bases.

As concerns this clone: The junction shows a germline mismatch at one end, possibly a read error. The chain employs TRBV7-9 and TRBJ2-7; 7 positions agree with TRBD2. The CDR3 contains 17 residues. Germline lookup yields CDR1 SEHNR and CDR2 FQNEAQ (reference sequence). CDR3 loop: CSSSPMLAGAGVGEQYF. In DNA form, the CDR3 reads TGTTCCAGCAGCCCAATGTTGGCCGGTGCGGGAGTGGGCGAGCAGTACTTC.

V is TRBV5-1 and J is TRBJ2-7, with 8 bases identical to TRBD2. CDR3 size: 16 residues. The germline CDR1 and CDR2 sequences are SGHRS and YFSETQ. V gave up 0 bases and J gave up 6 bases; unmatched junction bases: 11. This CDR3 is CASSLGASGPSAEQYF. CDR3 sequence (DNA): TGCGCCAGCAGCTTGGGGGCTAGCGGGCCCTCGGCCGAGCAGTACTTC.